This entry describes one T cell receptor beta chain. Antigen unknown. PCR was performed using 60 Vbeta and 13 Jbeta primers. Assay: immunoSEQ multiplex PCR; the TCRdb copy retains only in-frame clones and omits some. Of roughly 100,000 clones in the sample, 60% to 80% are singletons; the top ten hold 7.5% to 10%. Although they were nominally healthy when sampled, donors likely had unrecorded immune exposures. The data stem from a study of cytomegalovirus exposure and HLA in healthy donors. Germline lookup yields CDR1 SGHNT and CDR2 YYREEE (reference sequence). The V and J ends lost 4 bases and 0 bases, in that order; junction bases with no gene match: 8. This CDR3 spans 18 amino acids. Findings and limits, study-wide: In a later analysis, DRB1 alleles had the most associated TCRs; HLA-C alleles the fewest. Productive status was seen about 87% or about 30% of the time for most TCR beta V segments in an earlier analysis. Reportedly, TCR beta sequences accurately predicted HLA-A and HLA-B alleles in most subjects.

Sequenced: PBMCs. This TCR came from a woman between 35 and 50 years old in good health and CMV-seropositive. V and J are TRBV5-4 and TRBJ2-6; 9 bases fit TRBD2. CDR3 in amino acids: CASSPELAGNSGANVLTF. CDR3 sequence (DNA): TGTGCCAGCAGCCCCGAGCTAGCGGGGAACTCTGGGGCCAACGTCCTGACTTTC.